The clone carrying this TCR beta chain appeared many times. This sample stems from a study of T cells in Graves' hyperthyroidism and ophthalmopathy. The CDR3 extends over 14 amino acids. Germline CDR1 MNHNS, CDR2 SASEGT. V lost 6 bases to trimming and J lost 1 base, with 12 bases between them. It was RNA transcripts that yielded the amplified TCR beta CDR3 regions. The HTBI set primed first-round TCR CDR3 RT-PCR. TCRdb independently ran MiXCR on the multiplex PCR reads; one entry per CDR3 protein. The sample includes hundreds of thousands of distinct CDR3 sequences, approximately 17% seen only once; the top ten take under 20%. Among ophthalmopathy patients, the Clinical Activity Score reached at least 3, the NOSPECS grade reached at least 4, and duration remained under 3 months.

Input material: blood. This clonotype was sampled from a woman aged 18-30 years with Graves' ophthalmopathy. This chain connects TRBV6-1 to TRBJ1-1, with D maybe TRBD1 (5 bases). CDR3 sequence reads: CASRLGGTNTEAFF. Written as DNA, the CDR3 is TGTGCCAGCAGACTCGGGGGGACGAACACTGAAGCTTTCTTT.